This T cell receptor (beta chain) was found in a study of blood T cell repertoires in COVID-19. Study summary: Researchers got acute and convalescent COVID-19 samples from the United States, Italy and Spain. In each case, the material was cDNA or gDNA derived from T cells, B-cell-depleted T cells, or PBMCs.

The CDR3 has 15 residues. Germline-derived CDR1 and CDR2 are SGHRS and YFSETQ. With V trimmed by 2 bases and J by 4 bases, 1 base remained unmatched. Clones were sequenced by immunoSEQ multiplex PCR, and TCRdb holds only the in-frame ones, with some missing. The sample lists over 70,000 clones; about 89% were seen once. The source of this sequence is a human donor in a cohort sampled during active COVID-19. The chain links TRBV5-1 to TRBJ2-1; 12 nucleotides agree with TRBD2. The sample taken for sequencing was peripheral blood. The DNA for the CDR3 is TGCGCCAGCAGCTTACTAGCGGGAGGTTACAATGAGCAGTTCTTC. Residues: CASSLLAGGYNEQFF.